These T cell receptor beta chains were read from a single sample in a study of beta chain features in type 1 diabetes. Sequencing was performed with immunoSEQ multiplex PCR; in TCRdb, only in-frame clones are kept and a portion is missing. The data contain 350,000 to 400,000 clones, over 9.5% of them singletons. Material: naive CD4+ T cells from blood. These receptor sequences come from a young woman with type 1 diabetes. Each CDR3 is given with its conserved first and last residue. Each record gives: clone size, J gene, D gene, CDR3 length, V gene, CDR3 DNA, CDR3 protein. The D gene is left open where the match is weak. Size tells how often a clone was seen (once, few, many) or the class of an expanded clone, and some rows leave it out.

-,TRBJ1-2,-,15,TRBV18,TGTGCCAGCTCACCGCCCGGGACAAGCGACTATGGCTACACCTTC,CASSPPGTSDYGYTF
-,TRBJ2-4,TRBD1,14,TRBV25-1,TGTGCCAGCAGTGATCGACAGGGAAAAAACATTCAGTACTTC,CASSDRQGKNIQYF
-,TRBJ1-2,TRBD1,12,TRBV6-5,TGTGCCAGCAGCACAGGGGGCTATGGCTACACCTTC,CASSTGGYGYTF
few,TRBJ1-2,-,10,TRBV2,TGTGCCAGCAGAGTAGAGGGCTACACCTTC,CASRVEGYTF
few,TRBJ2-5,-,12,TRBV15,TGTGCCACCAGCAGTCTTTCCGAGACCCAGTACTTC,CATSSLSETQYF
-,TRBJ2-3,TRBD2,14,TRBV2,TGTGCCAGCAGCCCTAGCGGGGGCACAGATACGCAGTATTTT,CASSPSGGTDTQYF
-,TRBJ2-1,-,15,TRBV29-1,TGCAGCGTTGAGCCCTCGACTTACTCCTACAATGAGCAGTTCTTC,CSVEPSTYSYNEQFF
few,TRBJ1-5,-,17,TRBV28,TGTGCCAGCAGTTTGGCCACAGGGCGAATAGAGGATCAGCCCCAGCATTTT,CASSLATGRIEDQPQHF
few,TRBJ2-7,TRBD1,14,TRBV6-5,TGTGCCAGCAGTTACGGGGGACAGCCCTACGAGCAGTACTTC,CASSYGGQPYEQYF
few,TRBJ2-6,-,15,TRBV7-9,TGTGCCAGCCCGACAGGATTATCTGGGGCCAACGTCCTGACTTTC,CASPTGLSGANVLTF
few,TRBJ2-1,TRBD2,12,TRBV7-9,TGTGCCAGCAGCGGACTAGTAGATGAGCAGTTCTTC,CASSGLVDEQFF
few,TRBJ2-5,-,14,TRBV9,TGTGCCAGCAGCACCCAGGGTGCCAGGGAGACCCAGTACTTC,CASSTQGARETQYF
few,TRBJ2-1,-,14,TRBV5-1,TGCGCCAGCAGGCGGACCACAGGAAACCATGAGCAGTTCTTC,CASRRTTGNHEQFF
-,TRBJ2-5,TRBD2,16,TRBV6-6,TGTGCCAGCAGTTACTCCTTAGCGGGGGGGCAGGAGACCCAGTACTTC,CASSYSLAGGQETQYF
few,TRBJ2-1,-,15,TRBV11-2,TGTGCCAGCAGCCTCCGGGGGAGCGGACACAATGAGCAGTTCTTC,CASSLRGSGHNEQFF
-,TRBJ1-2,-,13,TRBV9,TGTGCCAGCAGCGTGGAAACAGACACCGGCTACACTTTC,CASSVETDTGYTF
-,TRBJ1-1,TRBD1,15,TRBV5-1,TGCGCCAGCAGCTTGGGAGGGGGCCGGGGCACTGAAGCTTTCTTT,CASSLGGGRGTEAFF
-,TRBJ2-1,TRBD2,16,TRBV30,TGTGCCTGGGAAACCCCCGGTAGCGGGGTCTACAATGAGCAGTTCTTC,CAWETPGSGVYNEQFF
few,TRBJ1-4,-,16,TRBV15,TGTGCCACCAGCAGCTTAATACAGGGCCGATTGGAAAAACTGTTTTTT,CATSSLIQGRLEKLFF
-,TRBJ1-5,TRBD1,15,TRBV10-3,TGTGCCATCAGCCCGGGACAGGGGGGGACTCAGCCCCAGCATTTT,CAISPGQGGTQPQHF
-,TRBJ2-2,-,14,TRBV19,TGTGCCACATCCGGGTCCTCGAACACCGGGGAGCTGTTTTTT,CATSGSSNTGELFF
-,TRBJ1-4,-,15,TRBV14,TGTGCCAGCAGCCACAATGGATACTACAATGAAAAACTGTTTTTT,CASSHNGYYNEKLFF